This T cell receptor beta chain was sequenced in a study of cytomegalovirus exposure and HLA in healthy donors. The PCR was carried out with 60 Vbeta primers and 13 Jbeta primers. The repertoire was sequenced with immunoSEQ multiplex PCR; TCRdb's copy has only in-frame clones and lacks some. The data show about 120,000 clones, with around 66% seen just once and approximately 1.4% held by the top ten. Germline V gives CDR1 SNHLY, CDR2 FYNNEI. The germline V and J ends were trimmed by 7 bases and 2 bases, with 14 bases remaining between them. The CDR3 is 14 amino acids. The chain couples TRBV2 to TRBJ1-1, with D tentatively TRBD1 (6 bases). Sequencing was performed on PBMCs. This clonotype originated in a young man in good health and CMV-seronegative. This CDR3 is CASTQQGSNTEAFF. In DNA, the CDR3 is TGTGCCAGCACCCAACAGGGTTCCAACACTGAAGCTTTCTTT.